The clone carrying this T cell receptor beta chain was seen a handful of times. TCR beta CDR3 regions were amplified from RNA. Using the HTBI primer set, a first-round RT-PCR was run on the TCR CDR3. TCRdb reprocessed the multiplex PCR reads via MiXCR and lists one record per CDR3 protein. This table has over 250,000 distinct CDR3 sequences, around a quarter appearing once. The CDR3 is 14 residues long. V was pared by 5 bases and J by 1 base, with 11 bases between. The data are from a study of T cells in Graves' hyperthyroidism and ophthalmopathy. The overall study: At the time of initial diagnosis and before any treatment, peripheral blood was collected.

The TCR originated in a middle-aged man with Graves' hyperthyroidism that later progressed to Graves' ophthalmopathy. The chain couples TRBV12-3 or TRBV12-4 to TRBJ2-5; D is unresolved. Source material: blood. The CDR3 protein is CASSLDQTQETQYF. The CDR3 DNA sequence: TGTGCCAGCAGTCTAGATCAAACCCAAGAGACCCAGTACTTC.